The entry below describes one T cell receptor beta chain. Its antigen remains undetermined. Base qualities were left out, and no much larger clone turns up one base away. The entry originates in a study of T-cell memory formation after mild COVID-19 (dated by TCRdb to 2020 to 2022). For context, the study as a whole: Most TCR sequence clusters were specific to one of the two donors. Longitudinal TCRalpha and TCRbeta repertoire sequencing tracked T-cell clones expanding and contracting after mild COVID-19 in a couple of donors. The cohort was made up of two young adult volunteers, one female and one male, who were previously healthy.

Sequencing took place on an Illumina NovaSeq 6000. Using 5'RACE with constant-segment primers, TCRalpha and TCRbeta cDNA libraries were constructed, with sample barcodes and unique molecular identifiers added in the process. Trizol reagent was used to extract RNA from every sample. The libraries were amplified in two PCR steps, and the second step added a second sample barcode and Illumina TruSeq adapters. Libraries were sequenced on an Illumina NovaSeq with 2 x 150 bp paired-end reads. For the original study's pipeline: The reads were demultiplexed and collapsed into UMI-guided consensus sequences using migec v1.2.7. Using mixcr v2.1.11, the UMI consensuses were aligned to TRA and TRB V and J templates and assembled into clonotypes. Clonotypes were classified as expanded or contracted when called significant by both edgeR and NoisET, with noise models trained on biological replicates. edgeR calls used a false discovery rate-adjusted p below 0.01 and a log2 fold-change threshold of 1. As an exploratory analysis of dynamics, PCA with hierarchical clustering was applied to max-normalized trajectories of the 1000 most abundant clonotypes. Separately sequenced CD4+ and CD8+ repertoires were used to assign a CD4 or CD8 phenotype to each responding clone. Using fastp at Q25 and MiXCR, TCRdb reprocessed the public reads and kept productive beta chains. Rows with a matching CDR3 protein are joined into one entry that keeps the most common DNA and genes. TCRdb, not the original authors, processed these V and J calls. The sample table holds some 130,000 distinct CDR3 sequences, of which about 15% were seen once. The top ten constitute around 4.8% of the sample.

The CDR3 holds 14 amino acids from the cysteine to the phenylalanine. The entry retains the CDR3 DNA only, 42 bases that are in frame from base 1. The junction shows trimming of 3 bases on V and 6 bases on J, plus 12 bases between the germline ends. Results the study describes overall, beyond this receptor: Only a couple of mild cases were covered in the study, and larger cohorts including severe cases with pre-infection samples were considered necessary. The second-wave clones that peaked on day 37 were not confirmed to be SARS-CoV-2 specific. The detection of some responding clones in pre-infection memory suggests that pre-existing cross-reactive memory T cells joined the SARS-CoV-2 response. From day 15 to 85, contracting clones showed balanced CD4/CD8 phenotypes, whereas a second wave of clones that expanded from day 15 to 37 leaned towards CD4+. Contracting CD4+ clones were located mainly in the CM and EM memory subsets, whereas CD8+ clones were found to be enriched in EMRA.

PBMCs were isolated by Ficoll-Paque density gradient centrifugation. Sequencing was performed on PBMCs or a T cell subset sorted from them (not recorded which). The V and J genes are TRBV12-3 or TRBV12-4 and TRBJ1-5; the D gene cannot be named for sure. The TCR sequence derives from a man younger than 35 who had mild COVID-19 (a few samples of this study predate the infection). The sample titles of this study are shuffled in the database, so cell type and time point are left out; the donor was told from shared clones. The DNA sequence follows: TGTGCCAGCAGTTTGGTGGGTACCAGTCAGCCCCAGCATTTT. The translation is CASSLVGTSQPQHF.